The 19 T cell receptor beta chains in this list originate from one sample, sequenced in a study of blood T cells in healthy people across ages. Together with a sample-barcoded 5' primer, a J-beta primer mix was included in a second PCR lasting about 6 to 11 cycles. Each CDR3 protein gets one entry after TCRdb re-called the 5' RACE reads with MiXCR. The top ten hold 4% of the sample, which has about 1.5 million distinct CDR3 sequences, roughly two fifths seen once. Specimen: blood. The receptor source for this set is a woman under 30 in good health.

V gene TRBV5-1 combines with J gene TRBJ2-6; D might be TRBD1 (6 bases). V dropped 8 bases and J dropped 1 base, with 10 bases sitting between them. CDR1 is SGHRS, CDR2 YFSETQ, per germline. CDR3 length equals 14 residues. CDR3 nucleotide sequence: TGCGCCAGTCAACAGGGATCTGGGGCCAACGTCCTGACTTTC. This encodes CASQQGSGANVLTF.

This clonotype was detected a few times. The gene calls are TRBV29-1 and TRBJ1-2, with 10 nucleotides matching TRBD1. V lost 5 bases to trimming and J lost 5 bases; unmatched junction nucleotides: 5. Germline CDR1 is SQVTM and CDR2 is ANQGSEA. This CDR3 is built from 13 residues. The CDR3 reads CSVRDRGSYGYTF. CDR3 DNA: TGCAGCGTTAGGGACAGGGGAAGTTATGGCTACACCTTC.

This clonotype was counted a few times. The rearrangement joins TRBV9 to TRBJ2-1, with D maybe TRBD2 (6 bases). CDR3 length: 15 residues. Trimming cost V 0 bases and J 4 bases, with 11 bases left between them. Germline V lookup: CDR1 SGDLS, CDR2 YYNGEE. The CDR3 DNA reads TGTGCCAGCAGCGTAGTAGGGACTGGGTACAATGAGCAGTTCTTC. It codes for CASSVVGTGYNEQFF.

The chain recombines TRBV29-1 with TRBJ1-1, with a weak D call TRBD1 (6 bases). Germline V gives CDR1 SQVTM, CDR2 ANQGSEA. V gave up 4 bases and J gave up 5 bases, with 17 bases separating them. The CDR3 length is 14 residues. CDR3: CSVAEQGVMTEAFF. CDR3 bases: TGCAGCGTTGCCGAACAGGGCGTCATGACTGAAGCTTTCTTT.

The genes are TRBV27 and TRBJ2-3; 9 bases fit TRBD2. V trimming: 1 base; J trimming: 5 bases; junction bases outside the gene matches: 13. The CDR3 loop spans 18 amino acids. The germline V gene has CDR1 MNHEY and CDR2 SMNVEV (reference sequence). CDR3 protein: CASSLLPVSGRFIDTQYF. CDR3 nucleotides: TGTGCCAGCAGTTTATTGCCTGTTAGCGGGAGATTCATAGATACGCAGTATTTT.

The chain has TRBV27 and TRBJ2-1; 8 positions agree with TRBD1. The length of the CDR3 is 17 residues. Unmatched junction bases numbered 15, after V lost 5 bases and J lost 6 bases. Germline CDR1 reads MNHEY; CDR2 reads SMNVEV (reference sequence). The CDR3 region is CASSLPQGQGPRNEQFF. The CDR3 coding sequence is TGTGCCAGCAGTCTACCCCAAGGACAGGGACCCCGCAATGAGCAGTTCTTC.

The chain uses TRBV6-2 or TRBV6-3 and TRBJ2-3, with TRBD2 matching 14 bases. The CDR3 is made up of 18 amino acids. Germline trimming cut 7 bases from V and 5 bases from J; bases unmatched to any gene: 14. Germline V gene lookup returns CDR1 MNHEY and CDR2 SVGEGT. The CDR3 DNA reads TGTGCCAGCACAGCCGGGACTAGCGGGAGAGGTGCGGTAGATACGCAGTATTTT. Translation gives CASTAGTSGRGAVDTQYF.

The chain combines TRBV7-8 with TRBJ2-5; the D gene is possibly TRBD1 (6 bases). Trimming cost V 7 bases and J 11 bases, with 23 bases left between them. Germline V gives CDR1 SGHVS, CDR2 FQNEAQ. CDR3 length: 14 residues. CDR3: CASIGIGTNGKQYF. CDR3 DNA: TGTGCCAGCATCGGAATCGGGACAAATGGAAAACAGTACTTC.

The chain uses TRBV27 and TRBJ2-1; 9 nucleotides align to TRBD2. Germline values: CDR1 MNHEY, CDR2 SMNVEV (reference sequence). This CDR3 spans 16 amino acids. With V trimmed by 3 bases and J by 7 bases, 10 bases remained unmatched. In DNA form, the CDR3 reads TGTGCCAGCAGTTTTTATTTTGCGGGAGGGGGTAATGAGCAGTTCTTC. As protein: CASSFYFAGGGNEQFF.

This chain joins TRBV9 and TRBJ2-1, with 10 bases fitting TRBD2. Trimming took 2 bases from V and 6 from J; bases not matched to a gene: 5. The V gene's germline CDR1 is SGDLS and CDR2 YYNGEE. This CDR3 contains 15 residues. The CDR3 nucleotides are TGTGCCAGCAGCGTCACTAGCGGGGTCCCCAATGAGCAGTTCTTC. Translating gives CASSVTSGVPNEQFF.

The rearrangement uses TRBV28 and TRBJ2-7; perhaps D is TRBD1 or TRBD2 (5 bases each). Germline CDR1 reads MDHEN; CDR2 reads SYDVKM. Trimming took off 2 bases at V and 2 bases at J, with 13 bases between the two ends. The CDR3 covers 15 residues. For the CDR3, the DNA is TGTGCCAGCAGTTTACGGGGCGCCCTTGCCTACGAGCAGTACTTC. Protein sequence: CASSLRGALAYEQYF.

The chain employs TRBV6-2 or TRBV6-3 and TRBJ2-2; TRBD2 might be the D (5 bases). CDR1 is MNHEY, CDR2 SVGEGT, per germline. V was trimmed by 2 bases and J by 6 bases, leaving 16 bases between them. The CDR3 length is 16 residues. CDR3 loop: CASSYLRGFSPGELFF. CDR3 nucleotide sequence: TGTGCCAGCAGTTACCTACGGGGTTTTTCACCCGGGGAGCTGTTTTTT.

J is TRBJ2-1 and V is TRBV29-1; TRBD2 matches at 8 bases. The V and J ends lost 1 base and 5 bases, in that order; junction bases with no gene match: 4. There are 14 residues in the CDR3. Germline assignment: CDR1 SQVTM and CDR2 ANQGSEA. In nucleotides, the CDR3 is TGCAGCGTTGAAGGGGTAGCGGGGAACAATGAGCAGTTCTTC. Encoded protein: CSVEGVAGNNEQFF.

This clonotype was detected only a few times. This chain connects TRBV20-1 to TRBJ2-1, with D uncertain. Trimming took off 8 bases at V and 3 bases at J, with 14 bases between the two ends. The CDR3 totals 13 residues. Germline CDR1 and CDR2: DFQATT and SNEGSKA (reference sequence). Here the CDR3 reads CSTYTSYYNEQFF. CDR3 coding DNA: TGCAGTACGTACACCAGCTACTACAATGAGCAGTTCTTC.

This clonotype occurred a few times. The CDR3 nucleotides read TGCGCCAGCAGGGGGGGAGCGGGAGCGTCCTACAATGAGCAGTTCTTC. Translating gives CASRGGAGASYNEQFF. This chain uses TRBV5-1 with TRBJ2-1; 8 bases align to TRBD2. The junction had 8 bases not matched to a gene; V was cut back by 5 bases and J by 1 base. This CDR3 region has 16 residues. CDR1 is SGHRS, CDR2 YFSETQ, per germline.

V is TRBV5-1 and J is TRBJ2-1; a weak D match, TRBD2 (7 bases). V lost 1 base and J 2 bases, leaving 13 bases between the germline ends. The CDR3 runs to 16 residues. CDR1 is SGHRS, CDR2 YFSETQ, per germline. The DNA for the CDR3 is TGCGCCAGCAGCTTGAGGGGGACTAACCCCTACAATGAGCAGTTCTTC. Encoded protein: CASSLRGTNPYNEQFF.

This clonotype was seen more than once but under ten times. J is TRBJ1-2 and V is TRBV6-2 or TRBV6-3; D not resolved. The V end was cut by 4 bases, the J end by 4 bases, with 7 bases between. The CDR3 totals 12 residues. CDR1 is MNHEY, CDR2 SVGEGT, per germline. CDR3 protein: CASSWGLYGYTF. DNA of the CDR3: TGTGCCAGCAGTTGGGGTCTCTATGGCTACACCTTC.

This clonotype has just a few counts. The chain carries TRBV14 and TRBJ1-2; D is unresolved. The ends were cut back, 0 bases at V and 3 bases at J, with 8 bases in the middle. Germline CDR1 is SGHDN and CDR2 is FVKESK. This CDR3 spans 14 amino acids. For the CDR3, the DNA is TGTGCCAGCAGCCAAGATCTGGCAGACTATGGCTACACCTTC. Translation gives CASSQDLADYGYTF.

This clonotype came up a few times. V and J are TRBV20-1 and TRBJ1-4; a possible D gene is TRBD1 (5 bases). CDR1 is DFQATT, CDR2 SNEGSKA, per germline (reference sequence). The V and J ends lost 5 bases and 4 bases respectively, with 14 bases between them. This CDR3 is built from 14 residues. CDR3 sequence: CSAPTKGINEKLFF. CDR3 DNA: TGCAGTGCTCCTACGAAGGGGATTAATGAAAAACTGTTTTTT.